This is a list of T cell receptor beta chains from one sample in a study of blood T cells in healthy people across ages. TCRdb independently ran MiXCR on the 5' RACE reads; one entry per CDR3 protein. Of roughly 800,000 distinct CDR3 sequences listed, around 36% are singletons. Source material: blood. These receptors all come from a man aged 18 to 29 in good health. Each CDR3 is given with its conserved first and last residue. The D gene is left open where the match is weak. The size entry is marked missing in some rows and otherwise reads once, few, many or a size class.

V,size,J,D,CDR3,DNA
TRBV28,-,TRBJ2-7,-,CASSLRGENYEQYF,TGTGCCAGCAGTTTGCGGGGTGAGAACTACGAGCAGTACTTC
TRBV5-6,few,TRBJ2-3,-,CASSAGWGGGSDTQYF,TGTGCCAGCAGCGCTGGGTGGGGAGGAGGCTCAGATACGCAGTATTTT
TRBV12-3/TRBV12-4,many,TRBJ1-2,-,CASYSLGVARGYTF,TGTGCCAGCTACTCCCTGGGGGTAGCGCGCGGCTACACCTTC
TRBV20-1,-,TRBJ2-7,-,CSARVGSVDEQYF,TGCAGTGCTAGAGTTGGCTCCGTGGACGAGCAGTACTTC
TRBV12-5,-,TRBJ1-5,-,CASGRAGAQHF,TGTGCTAGTGGTCGAGCAGGGGCCCAGCATTTT
TRBV25-1,-,TRBJ2-3,-,CASSEIDRTDTQYF,TGTGCCAGCAGTGAAATTGACAGAACAGATACGCAGTATTTT
TRBV20-1,-,TRBJ2-7,TRBD1,CSARDPGTGAYEQYF,TGCAGTGCTAGGGACCCCGGGACAGGGGCCTACGAGCAGTACTTC
TRBV5-6,-,TRBJ1-4,-,CASSSGTGRPNEKLFF,TGTGCCAGCAGTTCCGGGACCGGGAGACCTAATGAAAAACTGTTTTTT
TRBV3-1,-,TRBJ2-7,-,CASSQGPGQTYEQYF,TGTGCCAGCAGCCAAGGCCCCGGACAGACCTACGAGCAGTACTTC
TRBV27,-,TRBJ2-3,TRBD1,CASSLRDRGDTQYF,TGTGCCAGCAGTTTACGGGACAGGGGAGATACGCAGTATTTT
TRBV7-2,-,TRBJ1-5,-,CASSPSLGSNQPQHF,TGTGCCAGCAGCCCCTCTTTGGGGAGCAATCAGCCCCAGCATTTT
TRBV27,-,TRBJ2-5,-,CASSFDQGNQETQYF,TGTGCCAGCAGTTTCGACCAGGGGAACCAAGAGACCCAGTACTTC
TRBV29-1,many,TRBJ2-1,-,CSVEGTRQSSYNEQFF,TGCAGCGTTGAAGGAACCCGCCAAAGCTCCTACAATGAGCAGTTCTTC
TRBV7-2,-,TRBJ1-4,-,CASSPGPVPTNEKLFF,TGTGCCAGCAGCCCCGGGCCGGTGCCAACTAATGAAAAACTGTTTTTT
TRBV7-2,once,TRBJ1-4,TRBD1,CTSSPTGDGGKLFF,TGTACCAGCAGCCCAACAGGGGACGGAGGAAAACTGTTTTTT
TRBV20-1,many,TRBJ2-1,-,CSARVWTSSYNEQFF,TGCAGTGCTAGGGTGTGGACGAGCTCCTACAATGAGCAGTTCTTC
TRBV7-9,once,TRBJ2-7,TRBD2,CASSLGSSGGSNEQYF,TGTGCCAGCAGCTTAGGTTCTAGCGGGGGGAGCAACGAGCAGTACTTC
TRBV5-1,many,TRBJ2-5,TRBD1,CASSLAGQGGETQYF,TGCGCCAGCAGCTTGGCAGGACAGGGTGGAGAGACCCAGTACTTC
TRBV6-6,-,TRBJ1-6,-,CASSYSPNSPLHF,TGTGCCAGCAGTTACTCGCCCAATTCACCCCTCCACTTT
TRBV15,-,TRBJ1-5,-,CATSRAAWNNQPQHF,TGTGCCACCAGCAGAGCTGCTTGGAACAATCAGCCCCAGCATTTT
TRBV4-3,few,TRBJ1-1,-,CASSQDGTEAFF,TGCGCCAGCAGCCAAGATGGAACTGAAGCTTTCTTT
TRBV4-1,-,TRBJ2-4,-,CASSLGLGLAKNIQYF,TGCGCCAGCAGCCTTGGACTTGGGCTAGCCAAAAACATTCAGTACTTC
TRBV20-1,-,TRBJ2-3,-,CSAQAVSSTDTQYF,TGCAGTGCACAAGCGGTATCTAGCACAGATACGCAGTATTTT
TRBV7-2,many,TRBJ2-3,TRBD2,CASSLLLRGTSGVTEYF,TGTGCCAGCAGCTTATTATTACGGGGGACTAGCGGGGTTACTGAGTATTTT
TRBV5-6,few,TRBJ1-5,-,CASSGAFSNQPQHF,TGTGCCAGCAGCGGAGCATTTAGCAATCAGCCCCAGCATTTT
TRBV12-3/TRBV12-4,-,TRBJ1-4,TRBD1,CASSPGGQGDEKLFF,TGTGCCAGCAGCCCAGGTGGACAGGGGGATGAAAAACTGTTTTTT
TRBV29-1,-,TRBJ2-1,-,CSVDGNIDEQFF,TGCAGCGTTGACGGGAATATCGATGAGCAGTTCTTC
TRBV28,-,TRBJ1-5,-,CASSPLDRGTSDSNQPQHF,TGTGCCAGCAGTCCCCTAGATAGGGGGACGTCTGATAGCAATCAGCCCCAGCATTTT
TRBV6-5,-,TRBJ2-7,TRBD1,CASKRGHSYNEQYF,TGTGCCAGCAAAAGGGGGCACTCCTACAATGAGCAGTACTTC
TRBV2,-,TRBJ1-5,TRBD1,CASRDRGPQPQHF,TGTGCCAGCAGAGACAGGGGGCCCCAGCCCCAGCATTTT
TRBV4-3,few,TRBJ1-1,-,CASSQDDGGNTEAFF,TGCGCCAGCAGCCAAGATGATGGGGGGAACACTGAAGCTTTCTTT
TRBV20-1,-,TRBJ1-4,TRBD1,CSARTGQGCSHEKLFF,TGCAGTGCTAGAACGGGACAGGGCTGTAGTCATGAAAAACTGTTTTTT
TRBV25-1,few,TRBJ1-2,-,CASTGQSSGGYTF,TGTGCCAGCACCGGACAGTCATCGGGTGGCTACACCTTC